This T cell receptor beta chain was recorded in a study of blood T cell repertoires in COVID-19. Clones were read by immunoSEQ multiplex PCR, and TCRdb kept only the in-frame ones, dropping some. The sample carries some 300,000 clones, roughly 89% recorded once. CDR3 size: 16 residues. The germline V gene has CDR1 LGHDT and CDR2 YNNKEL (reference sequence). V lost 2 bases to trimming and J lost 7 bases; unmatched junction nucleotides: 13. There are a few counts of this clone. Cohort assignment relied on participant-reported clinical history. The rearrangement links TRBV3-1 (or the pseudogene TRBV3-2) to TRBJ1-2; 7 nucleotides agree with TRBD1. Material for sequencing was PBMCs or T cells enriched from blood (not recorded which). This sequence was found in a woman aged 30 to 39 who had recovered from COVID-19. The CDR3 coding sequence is TGTGCCAGCAGCCAACGGGGGACAGAAAAGTCCATTGGCTACACCTTC. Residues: CASSQRGTEKSIGYTF.